These T cell receptor beta chains were read from a single sample in a study of PD-L1 blockade in urothelial cancer. Only in-frame clones appear in the TCRdb table, and some are missing; sequencing was by immunoSEQ multiplex PCR. The table has approximately 80,000 clones, 82% seen once. The sample was PBMCs, taken around atezolizumab (anti-PD-L1) treatment. All receptors come from a man aged 70-80 years with urothelial cancer. Both conserved end residues are part of each CDR3. The D gene is left open where the match is weak. Clone sizes are given selectively: once, few, many, or a class where the clone is expanded.

TRBV7-2	.	TRBJ1-1	.	TGTGCCAGCAGCCTCGACGGGATAACTGAAGCTTTCTTT	CASSLDGITEAFF
TRBV11-3	.	TRBJ2-1	.	TGTGCCAGCAGCCGAACCCAGGGGCATGAGCAGTTCTTC	CASSRTQGHEQFF
TRBV7-8	TRBD1	TRBJ2-7	.	TGTGCCAGCAGCTCGTCGCAGGGGGAGAGGACCTACGAGCAGTACTTC	CASSSSQGERTYEQYF
TRBV18	.	TRBJ2-7	.	TGTGCCAGCTCACCAAGTACTACCTACGAGCAGTACTTC	CASSPSTTYEQYF
TRBV5-5	TRBD1	TRBJ1-5	.	TGTGCCAGCAGCTCCGACAGGGTAAATCAGCCCCAGCATTTT	CASSSDRVNQPQHF
TRBV4-2	TRBD1	TRBJ2-5	.	TGTGCCAGCAGCCAAGCCAGCAGGGGGGAGACCCAGTACTTC	CASSQASRGETQYF
TRBV29-1	.	TRBJ2-3	.	TGCAGCGTTGAAGGGGGCACGGCAGCCACAGATACGCAGTATTTT	CSVEGGTAATDTQYF
TRBV7-2	TRBD2	TRBJ2-7	.	TGTGCCAGCAGCCCCGGGACTAGCGGATCCTACGAGCAGTACTTC	CASSPGTSGSYEQYF
TRBV18	TRBD1	TRBJ1-2	few	TGTGCCAGCTCACCCTCGACAGGGGGCCAAGGGGGTGGCTACACCTTC	CASSPSTGGQGGGYTF
TRBV6-1	TRBD1	TRBJ1-2	few	TGTGCCAGCAGCCAGACAGGGGAGGGTTCCTATGGCTACACCTTC	CASSQTGEGSYGYTF
TRBV18	.	TRBJ1-5	once	TGTGCCAGCTCACCAGGAGGGGGCAATCAGCCCCAGCATTTT	CASSPGGGNQPQHF
TRBV5-1	TRBD2	TRBJ2-5	.	TGCGCCAGCAGTGGGGGGGTAGCTGGAGAGACCCAGTACTTC	CASSGGVAGETQYF
TRBV5-1	TRBD1	TRBJ2-7	.	TGCGCCAGCAGCCCAACCGGGACAGGGACCTACGAGCAGTACTTC	CASSPTGTGTYEQYF
TRBV5-1	TRBD2	TRBJ2-3	.	TGCGCCAGCAGCTTGGGAGTAGCGGGAGGCACAGATACGCAGTATTTT	CASSLGVAGGTDTQYF
TRBV4-2	TRBD2	TRBJ2-7	few	TGTGCCAGCAGCCAAGATACCCAGACGCTAGCGGGGGACTCCTACGAGCAGTACTTC	CASSQDTQTLAGDSYEQYF
TRBV6-6	.	TRBJ2-7	.	TGTGCCAGCAGCAAACTGTCCTACGAGCAGTACTTC	CASSKLSYEQYF
TRBV15	TRBD2	TRBJ2-3	.	TGTGCCACCAGCAGAGATGAAAGGGCTAGCGGGAGGGATGATACGCAGTATTTT	CATSRDERASGRDDTQYF
TRBV15	.	TRBJ1-5	.	TGTGCCACCAGCAGAGCAGGAAGGGGGAATCAGCCCCAGCATTTT	CATSRAGRGNQPQHF
TRBV18	TRBD1	TRBJ2-7	few	TGTGCCAGCTCACCGGCAGGGGGCCCCTACGAGCAGTACTTC	CASSPAGGPYEQYF
TRBV29-1	.	TRBJ1-1	few	TGCAGCGTTTTCGCGACTTACAATGAAGCTTTCTTT	CSVFATYNEAFF
TRBV4-3	.	TRBJ1-2	.	TGCGCCAGCAGCCAAGATGGCAACTATGGCTACACCTTC	CASSQDGNYGYTF
TRBV27	TRBD1	TRBJ2-7	.	TGTGCCAGCAGTTTAGGACAGGGGGCCTACGAGCAGTACTTC	CASSLGQGAYEQYF
TRBV14	TRBD2	TRBJ2-1	.	TGTGCCAGCAGCCCCTTAGGACTAGCGGGTTCCTACAATGAGCAGTTCTTC	CASSPLGLAGSYNEQFF
TRBV10-2	.	TRBJ1-2	.	TGCGCCAGCAGTCACCTGACAGGTACAACCTATGGCTACACCTTC	CASSHLTGTTYGYTF
TRBV7-2	TRBD1	TRBJ1-4	.	TGTGCCAGCAGCCTCAACCCAGGGGGGACTAATGAAAAACTGTTTTTT	CASSLNPGGTNEKLFF
TRBV6-5	.	TRBJ1-2	.	TGTGCCAGCAGTTTCCTACCGGGCTATGGCTACACCTTC	CASSFLPGYGYTF
TRBV7-7	TRBD1	TRBJ2-5	.	TGTGCCAGCAGCCCAGGGGGCCAAGAGACCCAGTACTTC	CASSPGGQETQYF
TRBV25-1	TRBD2	TRBJ2-7	.	TGTGCCAGCAGGGGGACTAGCGGGGTGGGGGAGCAGTACTTC	CASRGTSGVGEQYF
TRBV14	.	TRBJ2-5	.	TGTGCCAGCAGCCAAGGAGGTAGTGGGCAAGAGACCCAGTACTTC	CASSQGGSGQETQYF
TRBV5-1	.	TRBJ1-1	.	TGCGCCAGCAGGTTGACGCAGGGCGACGGAGCTTTCTTT	CASRLTQGDGAFF
TRBV4-2	TRBD2	TRBJ2-5	.	TGTGCCAGCAGCCAAGGGGGGGGACCTGGTGAGACCCAGTACTTC	CASSQGGGPGETQYF
TRBV4-1	TRBD2	TRBJ2-5	.	TGCGCCAGCAGCCAAGATAGGGGGCGGGGGGGCCCGGAGACCCAGTACTTC	CASSQDRGRGGPETQYF
TRBV14	.	TRBJ1-2	.	TGTGCCAGCAGCCAAGACAGATACTATGGCTACACCTTC	CASSQDRYYGYTF